These T cell receptor beta chains were read from a single sample in a study of blood T cell repertoires in COVID-19. Clones were sequenced by immunoSEQ multiplex PCR, and TCRdb holds only the in-frame ones, with some missing. The sample holds approximately 440,000 clones; roughly 90% are singletons and the top ten take roughly 0.72%. The sequencing input was PBMCs or T cells enriched from blood (not recorded which). Source of these receptors: a woman under 30 who had recovered from COVID-19. The CDR3 runs from the conserved cysteine through the conserved F or W. Each record gives: clone size, D gene, J gene, V gene, CDR3 protein, CDR3 DNA. D genes are given only for firm matches. Size values are once, few and many counts, or a class for expanded clones, and some rows have none.

>once|TRBD1|TRBJ1-6|TRBV28
CASSPPAGGEDSPLHF
TGTGCCAGCAGTCCCCCGGCAGGGGGCGAGGATTCACCCCTCCACTTT
>-|TRBD1|TRBJ1-2|TRBV30
CAWSTQGANYGYTF
TGTGCCTGGAGTACCCAGGGGGCTAACTATGGCTACACCTTC
>-|-|TRBJ1-5|TRBV10-3
CAIGADSNQPQHF
TGTGCCATCGGGGCAGATAGCAATCAGCCCCAGCATTTT
>once|-|TRBJ1-6|TRBV3-1/TRBV3-2
CASSVRDMRNSPLHF
TGTGCCAGCAGCGTCCGGGACATGCGGAATTCACCCCTCCACTTT
>-|-|TRBJ2-7|TRBV6-6
CASSVDGDYEQYF
TGTGCCAGCAGTGTGGACGGGGACTACGAGCAGTACTTC
>-|-|TRBJ1-5|TRBV27
CASSRGGDFSNQPQHF
TGTGCCAGCAGCCGAGGGGGGGATTTTAGCAATCAGCCCCAGCATTTT
>-|-|TRBJ2-2|TRBV2
CASSDALGNTGELFF
TGTGCCAGCAGTGATGCCCTCGGGAACACCGGGGAGCTGTTTTTT
>-|-|TRBJ1-1|TRBV9
CASSVASGTTAFF
TGTGCCAGCAGCGTAGCGTCGGGTACCACGGCTTTCTTT
>-|-|TRBJ2-2|TRBV28
CASSLGGAHTGELFF
TGTGCCAGCAGTTTAGGGGGGGCGCACACCGGGGAGCTGTTTTTT
>-|-|TRBJ2-3|TRBV7-9
CASFGPRTVPELSTDTQYF
TGTGCCAGCTTTGGGCCCCGGACAGTTCCCGAGTTAAGCACAGATACGCAGTATTTT
>few|-|TRBJ1-2|TRBV28
CASSYPRVNYGYTF
TGTGCCAGCAGTTACCCCAGGGTGAACTATGGCTACACCTTC
>-|TRBD1|TRBJ1-6|TRBV6-5
CASSSDRGGSPLHF
TGTGCCAGCAGCAGCGACAGGGGAGGATCACCCCTCCACTTT
>-|TRBD1|TRBJ1-1|TRBV30
CAWSARDSLFTEAFF
TGTGCCTGGAGTGCCCGGGACAGTCTTTTCACTGAAGCTTTCTTT
>-|-|TRBJ1-5|TRBV5-8
CASSLAGVEQPQHF
TGTGCCAGCAGCTTGGCCGGGGTGGAACAGCCCCAGCATTTT
>once|-|TRBJ2-1|TRBV29-1
CSTGGGSSYNEQFF
TGCAGCACAGGGGGGGGGAGCTCCTACAATGAGCAGTTCTTC
>-|TRBD1|TRBJ2-2|TRBV13
CASSKRRQGLNTGELFF
TGTGCCAGCAGCAAACGACGACAGGGATTGAACACCGGGGAGCTGTTTTTT
>-|-|TRBJ1-4|TRBV2
CASSGTVVNEKLFF
TGTGCCAGCAGTGGGACAGTTGTTAATGAAAAACTGTTTTTT
>-|-|TRBJ1-2|TRBV30
CAWSSGLGYTF
TGTGCCTGGAGTTCGGGTCTTGGCTACACCTTC
>-|TRBD2|TRBJ2-4|TRBV5-1
CASSLVAGRGTENIQYF
TGCGCCAGCAGCTTGGTAGCCGGGCGGGGGACCGAAAACATTCAGTACTTC
>-|TRBD1|TRBJ1-2|TRBV28
CASSLGQGSYGYTF
TGTGCCAGCAGTTTGGGACAGGGGAGCTATGGCTACACCTTC
>-|-|TRBJ2-2|TRBV4-1
CASSQIQNTGELFF
TGCGCCAGCAGCCAAATCCAGAACACCGGGGAGCTGTTTTTT
>-|TRBD1|TRBJ1-2|TRBV28
CASSLGGSFYGYTF
TGTGCCAGCAGCTTAGGGGGCAGCTTCTATGGCTACACCTTC
>-|TRBD2|TRBJ2-5|TRBV28
CAVRKARGGRETQYF
TGTGCCGTCCGTAAGGCGCGGGGGGGCAGAGAGACCCAGTACTTC
>-|TRBD2|TRBJ2-3|TRBV24-1
CATSDSSGGPQDTQYF
TGTGCCACCAGTGATTCTAGCGGGGGGCCCCAAGATACGCAGTATTTT
>once|TRBD1|TRBJ1-3|TRBV18
CASSTGTDGLVEESGNTIYF
TGTGCCAGCTCAACAGGGACAGATGGGTTGGTGGAGGAATCTGGAAACACCATATATTTT
>-|-|TRBJ1-1|TRBV5-1
CASSRGAEAFF
TGCGCCAGCAGCCGCGGAGCTGAAGCTTTCTTT
>-|-|TRBJ2-5|TRBV10-3
CAISESAQLGETQYF
TGTGCCATCAGTGAGTCGGCACAGTTGGGAGAGACCCAGTACTTC
>-|-|TRBJ1-2|TRBV5-5
CASSLAGVYGYTF
TGTGCCAGCAGCTTGGCCGGAGTCTATGGCTACACCTTC
>-|-|TRBJ2-7|TRBV3-1/TRBV3-2
CASSQDHGGEQYF
TGTGCCAGCAGCCAAGATCACGGGGGCGAGCAGTACTTC
>once|TRBD1|TRBJ1-3|TRBV19
CASSSRTGRLLFSGNTIYF
TGTGCCAGTAGTTCCCGGACAGGGCGACTGCTCTTCTCTGGAAACACCATATATTTT
>-|-|TRBJ1-5|TRBV18
CASSVQGNQPQHF
TGTGCCAGCTCGGTACAGGGAAATCAGCCCCAGCATTTT
>-|-|TRBJ1-5|TRBV28
CASSGKGGQPQHF
TGTGCCAGCAGTGGCAAAGGGGGTCAGCCCCAGCATTTT
>-|TRBD2|TRBJ2-7|TRBV2
CASSAKRGYSYEQYF
TGTGCCAGCAGTGCTAAGCGGGGGTACTCCTACGAGCAGTACTTC
>-|-|TRBJ1-5|TRBV2
CASQRLYSNQPQHF
TGTGCCAGCCAGAGGCTTTATAGCAATCAGCCCCAGCATTTT
>-|TRBD1|TRBJ1-2|TRBV25-1
CASSARDRVGGYTF
TGTGCCAGCAGTGCCAGGGACAGGGTCGGCGGCTACACCTTC
>-|-|TRBJ2-1|TRBV12-3/TRBV12-4
CASSLGRGQFF
TGTGCCAGCAGTTTAGGGAGGGGGCAGTTCTTC
>once|-|TRBJ1-1|TRBV30
CASPKQGHDTEAFF
TGTGCCTCCCCAAAGCAGGGGCATGACACTGAAGCTTTCTTT
>-|-|TRBJ1-4|TRBV10-3
CAISDLRGEKLFF
TGTGCCATCAGTGACTTGCGGGGGGAAAAACTGTTTTTT
>few|TRBD1|TRBJ2-7|TRBV11-3
CASSLRTGGDEQYF
TGTGCCAGCAGCCTTCGAACAGGGGGCGACGAGCAGTACTTC
>-|-|TRBJ1-6|TRBV5-8
CASSPTGSPLHF
TGTGCCAGCAGCCCCACGGGATCACCCCTCCACTTT
>-|TRBD2|TRBJ2-1|TRBV5-1
CASTKMGTGLASNEQFF
TGCGCCAGCACCAAAATGGGAACGGGACTAGCATCCAATGAGCAGTTCTTC
>-|-|TRBJ2-1|TRBV10-3
CAISDGATGYNEQFF
TGTGCCATCAGTGATGGGGCCACCGGCTACAATGAGCAGTTCTTC
>-|-|TRBJ1-1|TRBV6-1
CASSEWYRGGTEAFF
TGTGCCAGCAGTGAATGGTACCGGGGAGGAACTGAAGCTTTCTTT
>-|TRBD2|TRBJ2-1|TRBV19
CASTHRTSGFYNEQFF
TGTGCCAGTACCCATAGGACTAGCGGTTTTTACAATGAGCAGTTCTTC
>-|TRBD1|TRBJ2-5|TRBV13
CASSLGRTGSSETQYF
TGTGCCAGCAGCTTAGGGCGGACAGGGAGTTCGGAGACCCAGTACTTC
>once|-|TRBJ2-6|TRBV7-9
CASSPPISGANVLTF
TGTGCCAGCAGTCCCCCTATCTCTGGGGCCAACGTCCTGACTTTC
>-|TRBD1|TRBJ1-2|TRBV5-1
CASSPGQGVHGYTF
TGCGCCAGCAGCCCGGGACAGGGGGTTCATGGCTACACCTTC
>once|TRBD1|TRBJ1-2|TRBV12-3/TRBV12-4
CASWDRSFGYTF
TGTGCCAGCTGGGACAGGAGCTTTGGCTACACCTTC
>-|TRBD1|TRBJ2-3|TRBV6-2/TRBV6-3
CASSWGQADTQYF
TGTGCCAGCAGTTGGGGACAGGCGGATACGCAGTATTTT